This entry is about one TCR beta chain. What it binds is not known. One end of the junction is discordant with germline, which a read error may explain. The data are from a study of read filtering for tumor transcriptome and immune sequencing. About the study: After DNase treatment, RNA was made into whole-transcriptome libraries.

From about 400 ng of RNA, a library with molecular barcoded alpha/delta and beta/gamma adaptors was made. Each CDR3 protein is one row after TCRdb ran MiXCR on the reads. The sample lists about 130,000 distinct CDR3 sequences, over 10% occurring once. The germline V gene encodes CDR1 SGHNT and CDR2 YENEEA. This CDR3 comprises 15 residues. General study findings and limits: Approximately 80% of IR-seq clonotypes had one read, totaling about 3.3% of reads; RNA-seq: around 77% and 45%.

This TCR was recovered from a donor over 35 with multiple myeloma. Material: a population of CD138-negative cells sorted from bone marrow. The chain recombines TRBV11-3 with TRBJ2-4; 11 nucleotides align to TRBD2. CDR3 in DNA: TGTGCCGGCAGCTTAGCCTCCGGGACTAGCGGACCACAGTACTTC. Residues: CAGSLASGTSGPQYF. Full variable domain (remainder filled in from reference TRBV11-3 and TRBJ2-4): EAGVVQSPRYKIIEKKQPVAFWCNPISGHNTLYWYLQNLGQGPELLIRYENEEAVDDSQLPKDRFSAERLKGVDSTLKIQPAELGDSAVYLCAGSLASGTSGPQYFGAGTRLSVL.